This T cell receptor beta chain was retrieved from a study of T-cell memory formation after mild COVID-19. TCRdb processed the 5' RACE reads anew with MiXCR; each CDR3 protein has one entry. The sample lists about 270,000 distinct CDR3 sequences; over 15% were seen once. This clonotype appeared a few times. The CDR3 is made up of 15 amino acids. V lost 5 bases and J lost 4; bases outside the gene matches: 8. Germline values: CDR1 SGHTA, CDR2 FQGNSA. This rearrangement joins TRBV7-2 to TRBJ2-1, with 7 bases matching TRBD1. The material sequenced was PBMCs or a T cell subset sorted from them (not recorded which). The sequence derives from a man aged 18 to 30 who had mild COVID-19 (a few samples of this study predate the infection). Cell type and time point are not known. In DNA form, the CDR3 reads TGTGCCAGCAGCCGTCCGGGACAGAAATACAATGAGCAGTTCTTC. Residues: CASSRPGQKYNEQFF.